Detailed here is one T cell receptor beta chain. The V gene end was trimmed by 7 bases and the J gene end by 4 bases; junction bases not matched to a gene: 9. CDR3 length equals 15 residues. The germline gives CDR1 SGHAT, CDR2 FQNNGV. PCR primers comprised 60 Vbeta and 13 Jbeta primers. Using immunoSEQ multiplex PCR, the repertoire was profiled, and TCRdb retains in-frame clones only, with some absent. The sample shows hundreds of thousands of clones, 70% to 80% of them seen only once. The data are from a study of cytomegalovirus exposure and HLA in healthy donors. The TCR was taken from a woman aged 60-75 years in good health and CMV-seropositive. This sequence joins TRBV11-2 and TRBJ2-1; 8 bases are a match to TRBD1. Specimen: PBMCs. The DNA of the CDR3 is TGTGCCAGCACTCACTCCCAGGGGGCATACAATGAGCAGTTCTTC. It is translated as CASTHSQGAYNEQFF.